The present T cell receptor beta chain was sequenced within a study of blood T cell repertoires in COVID-19. Study-wide context: Sources were T cells, B-cell-depleted T cells, or PBMCs; the material itself was cDNA or gDNA.

TCRdb keeps only in-frame clones here, not all; method: immunoSEQ multiplex PCR. Of under 300,000 clones listed, 89% were seen once; the top ten hold 1.5% to 2%. V gave up 4 bases and J gave up 5 bases, with 12 bases separating them. Germline V gives CDR1 SGHDN, CDR2 FVKESK. The CDR3 is 14 residues long. The chain combines TRBV14 with TRBJ1-5; D is unclear. This receptor was taken from a woman aged 60-75 years who had recovered from COVID-19. The sequenced sample consisted of PBMCs or T cells enriched from blood (not recorded which). CDR3: CASSRSGMYQPQHF. The CDR3 coding sequence is TGTGCCAGCAGCCGGTCTGGCATGTATCAGCCCCAGCATTTT.